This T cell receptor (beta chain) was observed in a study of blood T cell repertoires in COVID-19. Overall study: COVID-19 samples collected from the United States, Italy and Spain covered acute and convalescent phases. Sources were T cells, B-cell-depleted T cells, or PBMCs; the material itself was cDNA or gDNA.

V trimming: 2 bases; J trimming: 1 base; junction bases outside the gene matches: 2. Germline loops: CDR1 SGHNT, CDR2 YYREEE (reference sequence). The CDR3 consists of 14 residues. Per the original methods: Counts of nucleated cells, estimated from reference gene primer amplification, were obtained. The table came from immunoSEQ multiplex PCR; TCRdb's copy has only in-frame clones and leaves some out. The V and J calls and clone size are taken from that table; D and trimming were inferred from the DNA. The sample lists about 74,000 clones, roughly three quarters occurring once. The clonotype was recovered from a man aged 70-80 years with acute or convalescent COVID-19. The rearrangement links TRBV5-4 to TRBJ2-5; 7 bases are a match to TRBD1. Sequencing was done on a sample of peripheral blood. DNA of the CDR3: TGTGCCAGCAGCTTTACAGGGGCCCAAGAGACCCAGTACTTC. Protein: CASSFTGAQETQYF.